The clone carrying this T cell receptor beta chain was picked up many times. Its specificity is unknown. The investigators made TCR beta cDNA from around 540 ng total RNA, using a constant-region primer. Slightly modified ARM-PCR with three nested multiplex PCR rounds yielded TCR beta libraries. The study ran its first two PCR rounds for 9 to 10 cycles each, using TRBV1-TRBV30 forward primers and a C-beta reverse primer. Via MiXCR, TCRdb re-called the multiplex PCR reads, giving one row per CDR3 protein. The sample carries some 180,000 distinct CDR3 sequences, about 60% recorded once. Germline CDR1 SGHAT, CDR2 FQNNGV. The germline V and J ends were trimmed by 3 bases and 0 bases, with 15 bases remaining between them. The CDR3 is made up of 18 amino acids. The data belong to a study of tumor-infiltrating lymphocytes in primary liver carcinoma. Notes on the study in general: Whereas tumor region pairs overlapped more, tumor-adjacent and tumor-blood pairs overlapped less.

Extraction also yielded germline DNA, while blood RNA was obtained from unsorted whole blood. Patients were chronically HBV-infected and treatment-naive. The sequenced sample consisted of peripheral blood. This chain connects TRBV11-2 to TRBJ2-6; the D gene is possibly TRBD2 (5 bases). The TCR comes from a man aged 40-55 years with primary liver carcinoma and hepatitis B virus infection. CDR3 nucleotide sequence: TGTGCCAGCAGCTTGTTGGGCGGGTTCCTCTCTGGGGCCAACGTCCTGACTTTC. Translation: CASSLLGGFLSGANVLTF.